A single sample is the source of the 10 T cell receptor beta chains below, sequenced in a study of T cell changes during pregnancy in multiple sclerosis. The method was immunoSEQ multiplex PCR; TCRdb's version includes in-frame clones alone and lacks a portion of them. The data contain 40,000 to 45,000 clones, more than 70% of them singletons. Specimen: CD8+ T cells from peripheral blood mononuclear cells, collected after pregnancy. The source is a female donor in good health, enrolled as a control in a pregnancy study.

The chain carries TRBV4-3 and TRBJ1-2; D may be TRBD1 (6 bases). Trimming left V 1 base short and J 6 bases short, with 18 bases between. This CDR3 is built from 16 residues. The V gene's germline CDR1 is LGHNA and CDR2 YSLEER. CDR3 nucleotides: TGCGCCAGCAGCCAAGGGGCCCGGGGGGCTGTCCATGGCTACACCTTC. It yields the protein CASSQGARGAVHGYTF.

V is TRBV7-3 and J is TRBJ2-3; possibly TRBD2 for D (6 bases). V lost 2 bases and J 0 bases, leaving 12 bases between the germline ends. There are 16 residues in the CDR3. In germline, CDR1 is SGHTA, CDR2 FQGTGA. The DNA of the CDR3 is TGTGCCAGCAGCTTAGGGACTTCAGGGAGCACAGATACGCAGTATTTT. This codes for CASSLGTSGSTDTQYF. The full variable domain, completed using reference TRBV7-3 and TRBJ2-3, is GAGVSQTPSNKVTEKGKYVELRCDPISGHTALYWYRQSLGQGPEFLIYFQGTGAADDSGLPNDRFFAVRPEGSVSTLKIQRTERGDSAVYLCASSLGTSGSTDTQYFGPGTRLTVL.

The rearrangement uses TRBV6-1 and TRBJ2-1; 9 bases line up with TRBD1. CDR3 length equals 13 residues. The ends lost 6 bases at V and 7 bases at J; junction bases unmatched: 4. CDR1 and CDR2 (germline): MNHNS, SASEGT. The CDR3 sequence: CASRPTGGNEQFF. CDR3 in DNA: TGTGCCAGCAGACCGACAGGGGGTAATGAGCAGTTCTTC.

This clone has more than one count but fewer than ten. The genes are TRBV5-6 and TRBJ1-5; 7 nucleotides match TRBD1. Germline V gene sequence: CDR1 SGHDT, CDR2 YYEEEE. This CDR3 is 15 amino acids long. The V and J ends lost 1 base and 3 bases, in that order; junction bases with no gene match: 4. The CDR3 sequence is CASSLYRGINQPQHF. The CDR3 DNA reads TGTGCCAGCAGCTTGTACAGGGGAATCAATCAGCCCCAGCATTTT.

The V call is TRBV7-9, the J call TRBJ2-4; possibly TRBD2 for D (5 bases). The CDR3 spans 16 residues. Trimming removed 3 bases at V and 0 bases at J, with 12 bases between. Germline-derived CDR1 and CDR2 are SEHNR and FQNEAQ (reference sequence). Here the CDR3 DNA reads TGTGCCAGCAGCTTGGGTTCCGGGAAAGCCAAAAACATTCAGTACTTC. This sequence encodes CASSLGSGKAKNIQYF.

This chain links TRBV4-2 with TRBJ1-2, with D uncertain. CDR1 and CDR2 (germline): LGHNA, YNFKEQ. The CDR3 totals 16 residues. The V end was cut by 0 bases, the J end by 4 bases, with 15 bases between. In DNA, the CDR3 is TGTGCCAGCAGCCAAGATTGGGCGCAGGATAGCTATGGCTACACCTTC. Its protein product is CASSQDWAQDSYGYTF.

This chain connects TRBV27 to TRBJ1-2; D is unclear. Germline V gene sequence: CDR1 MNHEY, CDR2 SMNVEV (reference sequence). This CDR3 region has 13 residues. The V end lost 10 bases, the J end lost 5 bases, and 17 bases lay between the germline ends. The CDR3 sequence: CATRFRGSYGYTF. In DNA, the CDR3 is TGTGCCACCCGATTCAGAGGATCTTATGGCTACACCTTC.

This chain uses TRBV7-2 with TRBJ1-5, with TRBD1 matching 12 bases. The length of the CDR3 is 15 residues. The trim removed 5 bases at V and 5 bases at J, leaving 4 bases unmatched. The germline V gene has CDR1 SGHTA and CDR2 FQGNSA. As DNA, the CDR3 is TGTGCCAGCAGCCCAGGGACAGGGGGCTATCAGCCCCAGCATTTT. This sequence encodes CASSPGTGGYQPQHF.

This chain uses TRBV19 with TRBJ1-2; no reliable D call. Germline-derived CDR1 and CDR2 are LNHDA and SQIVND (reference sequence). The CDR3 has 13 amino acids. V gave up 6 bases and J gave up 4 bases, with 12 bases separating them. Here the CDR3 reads CASSSLRGYGYTF. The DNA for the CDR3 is TGTGCCAGTAGCAGTTTAAGAGGCTATGGCTACACCTTC.

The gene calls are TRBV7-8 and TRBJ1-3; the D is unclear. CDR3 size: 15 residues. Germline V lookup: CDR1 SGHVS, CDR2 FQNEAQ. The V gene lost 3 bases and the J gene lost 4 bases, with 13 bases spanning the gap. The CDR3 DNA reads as TGTGCCAGCAGCTTGGGCCCCGGAGGAGGAAACACCATATATTTT. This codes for CASSLGPGGGNTIYF.